These T cell receptor beta chains were read from a single sample in a study of PD-L1 blockade in urothelial cancer. Sequencing was performed with immunoSEQ multiplex PCR; in TCRdb, only in-frame clones are kept and a portion is missing. This table has about 45,000 clones, 80% to 90% appearing once. The sample consisted of PBMCs, taken around atezolizumab (anti-PD-L1) treatment. These receptors came from a man in his fifties or sixties with urothelial cancer. Each CDR3 is given without its conserved first and last residue. D genes are given only for firm matches.

TRBV2	.	TRBJ2-5	ASSDGETQY
TRBV30	TRBD2	TRBJ2-3	AWSLAAGTDTQY
TRBV27	TRBD1	TRBJ2-1	ASSPWDRNNEQF
TRBV6-1	.	TRBJ2-7	ASRRTSGRDEQY
TRBV2	.	TRBJ1-2	ASRGSTNYGYT
TRBV7-9	.	TRBJ1-2	ASSPDRLYGYT
TRBV28	TRBD1	TRBJ2-5	ASRTPGGWETQY
TRBV28	.	TRBJ1-3	ASSLLGEDTIY
TRBV9	TRBD2	TRBJ2-2	ASSVGGSGGLATTGELF
TRBV15	.	TRBJ2-7	ATSSDTNSYEQY
TRBV27	.	TRBJ2-2	ASSSVRGTGELF
TRBV7-6	TRBD2	TRBJ2-1	ASSNLSGGAYNEQF
TRBV15	.	TRBJ1-5	ATSRDSWEENQPQH
TRBV14	.	TRBJ1-1	ASSRRGPRGNTEAF
TRBV2	TRBD1	TRBJ1-6	ASSEDRGRTKALH
TRBV28	TRBD1	TRBJ2-7	ASSPHRDRGREQY
TRBV7-6	TRBD1	TRBJ1-2	ASSQLRGLGHGYT